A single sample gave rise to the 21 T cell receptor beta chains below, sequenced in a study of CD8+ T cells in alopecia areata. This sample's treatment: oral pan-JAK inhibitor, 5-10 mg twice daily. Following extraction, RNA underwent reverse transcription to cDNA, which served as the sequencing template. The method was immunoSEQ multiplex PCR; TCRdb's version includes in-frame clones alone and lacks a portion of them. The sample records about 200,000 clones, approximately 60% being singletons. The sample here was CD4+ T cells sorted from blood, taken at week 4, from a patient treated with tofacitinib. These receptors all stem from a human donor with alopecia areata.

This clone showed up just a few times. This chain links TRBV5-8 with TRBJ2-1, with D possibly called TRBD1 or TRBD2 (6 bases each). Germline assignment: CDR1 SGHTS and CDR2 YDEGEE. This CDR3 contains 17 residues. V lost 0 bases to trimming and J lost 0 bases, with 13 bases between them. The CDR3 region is CASSLVTGASSYNEQFF. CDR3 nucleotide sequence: TGTGCCAGCAGCTTGGTGACGGGGGCGAGCTCCTACAATGAGCAGTTCTTC.

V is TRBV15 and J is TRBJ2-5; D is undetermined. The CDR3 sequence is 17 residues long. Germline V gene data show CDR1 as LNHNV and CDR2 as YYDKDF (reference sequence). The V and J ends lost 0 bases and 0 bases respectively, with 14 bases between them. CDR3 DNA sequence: TGTGCCACCAGCAGAGATGTGAGCTTTAATAACCAAGAGACCCAGTACTTC. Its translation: CATSRDVSFNNQETQYF.

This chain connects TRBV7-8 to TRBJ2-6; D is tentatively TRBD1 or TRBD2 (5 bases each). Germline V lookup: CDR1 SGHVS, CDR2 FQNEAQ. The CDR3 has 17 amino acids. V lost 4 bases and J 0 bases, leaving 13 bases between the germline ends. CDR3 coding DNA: TGTGCCAGCAGCTATCCGGGACGGAGCTCTGGGGCCAACGTCCTGACTTTC. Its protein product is CASSYPGRSSGANVLTF.

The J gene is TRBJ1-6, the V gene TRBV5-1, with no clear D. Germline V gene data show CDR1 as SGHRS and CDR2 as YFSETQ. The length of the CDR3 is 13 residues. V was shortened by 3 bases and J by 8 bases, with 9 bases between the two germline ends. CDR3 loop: CASSSDADSPLHF. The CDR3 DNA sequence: TGCGCCAGCAGCTCGGACGCTGATTCACCCCTCCACTTT. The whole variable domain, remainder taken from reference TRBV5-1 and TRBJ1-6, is KAGVTQTPRYLIKTRGQQVTLSCSPISGHRSVSWYQQTPGQGLQFLFEYFSETQRNKGNFPGRFSGRQFSNSRSEMNVSTLELGDSALYLCASSSDADSPLHFGNGTRLTVT.

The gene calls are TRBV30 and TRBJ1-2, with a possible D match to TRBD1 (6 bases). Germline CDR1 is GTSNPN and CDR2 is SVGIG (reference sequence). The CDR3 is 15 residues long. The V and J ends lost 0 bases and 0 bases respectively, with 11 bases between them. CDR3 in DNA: TGTGCCTGGAGTGTACCCGGGACACCTAACTATGGCTACACCTTC. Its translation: CAWSVPGTPNYGYTF.

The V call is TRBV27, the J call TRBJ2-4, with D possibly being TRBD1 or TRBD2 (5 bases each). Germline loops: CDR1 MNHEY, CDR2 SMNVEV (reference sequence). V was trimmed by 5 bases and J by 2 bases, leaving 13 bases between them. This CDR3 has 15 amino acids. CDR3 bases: TGTGCCAGCAGTCCTCTGGGGGTATCCAAAAACATTCAGTACTTC. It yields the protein CASSPLGVSKNIQYF.

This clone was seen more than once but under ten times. The CDR3 DNA follows: TGTGCCAGCAGCGCAGGACTAGATGAAGCCAAAAACATTCAGTACTTC. Its translation is CASSAGLDEAKNIQYF. V gene TRBV9 combines with J gene TRBJ2-4, with 7 bases fitting TRBD2. Losses at the gene ends were 3 bases for V and 0 bases for J; bases not matched to a gene: 6. The germline gives CDR1 SGDLS, CDR2 YYNGEE. The CDR3 is 16 amino acids.

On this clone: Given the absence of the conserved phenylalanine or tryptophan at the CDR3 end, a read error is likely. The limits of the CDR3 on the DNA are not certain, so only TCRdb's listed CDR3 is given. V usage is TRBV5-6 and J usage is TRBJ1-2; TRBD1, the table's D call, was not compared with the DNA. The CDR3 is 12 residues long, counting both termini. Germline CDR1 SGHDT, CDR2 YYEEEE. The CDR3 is CASSGPRGPSID.

The CDR3 loop is CASVQGGSYNEQFF. CDR3 coding DNA: TGTGCCAGCGTACAGGGCGGGTCCTACAATGAGCAGTTCTTC. V and J are TRBV2 and TRBJ2-1; D possibly corresponds to TRBD1 (6 bases). Per the germline V gene, CDR1 is SNHLY and CDR2 is FYNNEI. The V end was cut by 8 bases, the J end by 1 base, with 12 bases between. The CDR3 covers 14 residues.

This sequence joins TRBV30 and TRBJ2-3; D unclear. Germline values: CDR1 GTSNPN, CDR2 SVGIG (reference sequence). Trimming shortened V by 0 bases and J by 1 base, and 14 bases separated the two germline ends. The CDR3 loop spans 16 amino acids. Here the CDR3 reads CAWSVGSSPGTDTQYF. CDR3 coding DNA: TGTGCCTGGAGTGTAGGGTCTTCTCCAGGCACAGATACGCAGTATTTT.

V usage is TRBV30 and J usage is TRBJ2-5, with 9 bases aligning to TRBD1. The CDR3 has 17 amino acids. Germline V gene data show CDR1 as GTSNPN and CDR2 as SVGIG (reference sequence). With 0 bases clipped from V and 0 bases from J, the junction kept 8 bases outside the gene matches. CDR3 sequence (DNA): TGTGCCTGGAGTGTATTGGGGGACAGGGTACACCAAGAGACCCAGTACTTC. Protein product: CAWSVLGDRVHQETQYF.

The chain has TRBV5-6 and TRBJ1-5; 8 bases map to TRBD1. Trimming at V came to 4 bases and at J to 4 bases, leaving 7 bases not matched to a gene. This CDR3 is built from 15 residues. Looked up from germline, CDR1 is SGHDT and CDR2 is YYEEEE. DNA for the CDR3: TGTGCCAGCAGCCGTCGAGGACAGGGTAATCAGCCCCAGCATTTT. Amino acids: CASSRRGQGNQPQHF.

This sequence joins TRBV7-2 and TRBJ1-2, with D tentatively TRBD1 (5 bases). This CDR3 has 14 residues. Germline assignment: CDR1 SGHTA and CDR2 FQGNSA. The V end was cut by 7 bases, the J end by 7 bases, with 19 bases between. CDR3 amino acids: CASNPGVQGGGYTF. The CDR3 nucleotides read TGTGCCAGCAACCCGGGGGTGCAGGGTGGTGGCTACACCTTC.

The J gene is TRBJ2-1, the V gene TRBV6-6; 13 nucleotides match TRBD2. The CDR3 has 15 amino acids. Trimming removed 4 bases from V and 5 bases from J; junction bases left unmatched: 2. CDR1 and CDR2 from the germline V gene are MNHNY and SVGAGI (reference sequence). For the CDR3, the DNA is TGTGCCAGCAGTTCTGGACTAGCGGGGGACAATGAGCAGTTCTTC. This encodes CASSSGLAGDNEQFF.

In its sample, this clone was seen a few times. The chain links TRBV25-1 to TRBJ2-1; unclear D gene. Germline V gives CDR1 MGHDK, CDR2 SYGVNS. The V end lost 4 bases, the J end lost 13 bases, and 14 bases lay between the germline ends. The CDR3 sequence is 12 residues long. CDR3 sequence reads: CASSAPLMPQFF. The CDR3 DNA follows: TGTGCCAGCAGTGCCCCTCTAATGCCCCAGTTCTTC.

Written as DNA, the CDR3 is TGTGCCAGCAGCGTAAGGTCCCGGAGCGACTCTGGGGCCAACGTCCTGACTTTC. It encodes CASSVRSRSDSGANVLTF. The chain links TRBV9 to TRBJ2-6; D call uncertain. Germline CDR1 reads SGDLS; CDR2 reads YYNGEE. Deletions cut 1 base from V and 0 bases from J, with 14 bases between. The CDR3 length is 18 residues.

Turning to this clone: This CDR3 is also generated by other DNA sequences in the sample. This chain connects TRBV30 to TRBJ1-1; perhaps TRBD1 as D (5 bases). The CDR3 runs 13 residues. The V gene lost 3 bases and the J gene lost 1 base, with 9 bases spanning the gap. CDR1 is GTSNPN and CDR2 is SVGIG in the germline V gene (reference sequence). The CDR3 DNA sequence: TGTGCCTGGAGCCCAAGGGGGAACACTGAAGCTTTCTTT. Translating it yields CAWSPRGNTEAFF.

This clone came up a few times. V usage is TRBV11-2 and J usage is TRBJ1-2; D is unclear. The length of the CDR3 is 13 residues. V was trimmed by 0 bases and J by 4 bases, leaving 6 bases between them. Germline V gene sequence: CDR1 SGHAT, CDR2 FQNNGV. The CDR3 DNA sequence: TGTGCCAGCAGCTTAGAGCCAGGCTATGGCTACACCTTC. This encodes CASSLEPGYGYTF.

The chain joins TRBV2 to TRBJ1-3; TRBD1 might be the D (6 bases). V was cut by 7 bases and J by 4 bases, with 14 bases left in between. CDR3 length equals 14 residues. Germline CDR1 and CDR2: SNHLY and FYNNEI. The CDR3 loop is CASTRGDGGNTIYF. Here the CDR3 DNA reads TGTGCCAGCACCAGGGGAGACGGAGGAAACACCATATATTTT.

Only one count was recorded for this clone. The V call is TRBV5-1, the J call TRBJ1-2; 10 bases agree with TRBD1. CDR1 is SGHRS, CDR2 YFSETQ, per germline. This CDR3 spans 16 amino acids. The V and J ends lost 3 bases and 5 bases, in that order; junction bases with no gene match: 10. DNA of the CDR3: TGCGCCAGCAGCTCCGACCCTCGACAGGGGGCGTATGGCTACACCTTC. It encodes CASSSDPRQGAYGYTF.

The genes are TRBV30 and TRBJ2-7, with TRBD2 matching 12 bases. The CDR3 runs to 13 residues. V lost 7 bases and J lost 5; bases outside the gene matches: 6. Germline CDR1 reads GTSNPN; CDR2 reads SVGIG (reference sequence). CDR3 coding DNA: TGTGCCTCCCGACTAGCGGGGGCCAACGAGCAGTACTTC. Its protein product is CASRLAGANEQYF.